This T cell receptor beta chain was recovered during a study of CD8+ T cells in alopecia areata. At the level of the study: Approximately 6-10-week-old female C3H/HeJ mice were grafted with skin from spontaneously alopecic approximately 6-13-month-old C3H/HeJ graft donors.

Reverse transcribed after extraction, RNA yielded cDNA as the sequencing template. Using immunoSEQ multiplex PCR, the repertoire was profiled, and TCRdb retains in-frame clones only, with some absent. The record shows some 110,000 clones for this sample, with no singletons present. Germline loops: CDR1 SGHSA, CDR2 FRNQAP. This CDR3 is 13 amino acids long. General observations from the study: TCR sharing was clearer in mice than between patients, perhaps partly owing to patient HLA diversity. In scalp samples, resident alphabeta T cells of normal skin are also sequenced.

On this clone: The antigen remains unidentified. Mouse gene names and germline throughout. The CDR3 end falls 4 residues outside the read, so it is completed with the germline J gene.

The chain employs TRBV16 and TRBJ2-7; perhaps TRBD1 as D (6 bases). The sequenced sample consisted of lesional skin. This receptor was identified in a C3H/HeJ mouse with alopecia areata. For the strain, the MHC haplotype given is H2-k. The DNA read from the CDR3 is TGTGCAAGCAGCTCCTCCGGGACAAAT. Its protein is CASSSSGTN. The entire CDR3 protein is CASSSSGTNEQYF.